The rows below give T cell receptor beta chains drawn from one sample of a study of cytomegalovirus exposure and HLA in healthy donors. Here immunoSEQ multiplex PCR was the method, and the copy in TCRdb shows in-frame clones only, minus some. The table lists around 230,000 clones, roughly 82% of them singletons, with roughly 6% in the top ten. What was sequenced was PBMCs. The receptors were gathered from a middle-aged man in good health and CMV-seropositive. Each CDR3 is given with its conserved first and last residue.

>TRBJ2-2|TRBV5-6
CASSLFQGAVTGELFF
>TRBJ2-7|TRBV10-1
CASSGSPESPTYEQYF
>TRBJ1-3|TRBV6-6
CASSYSPFPGNTIYF
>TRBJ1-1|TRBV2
CASSMTGREAFF
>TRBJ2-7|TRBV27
CASSLMGSSYEQYF
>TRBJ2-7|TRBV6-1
CASSRTETYEQYF
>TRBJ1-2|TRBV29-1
CSVSEAPGYTF
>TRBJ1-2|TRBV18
CASSRLDRVNYGYTF
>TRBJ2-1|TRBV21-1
CASRLGGPSYNEQFF
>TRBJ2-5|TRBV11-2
CASSLAAGGLETQYF
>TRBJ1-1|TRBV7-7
CASRPYAGNTEAFF
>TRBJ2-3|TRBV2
CASSEGDRGRADTQYF
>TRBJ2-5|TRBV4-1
CASSQVSSGKETQYF
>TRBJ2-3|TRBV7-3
CASSRGEDTQYF
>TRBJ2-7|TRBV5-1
CASSPTSGRIYEQYF
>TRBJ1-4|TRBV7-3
CASSLGGGRNEKLFF
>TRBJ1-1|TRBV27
CASRAGGRTEAFF